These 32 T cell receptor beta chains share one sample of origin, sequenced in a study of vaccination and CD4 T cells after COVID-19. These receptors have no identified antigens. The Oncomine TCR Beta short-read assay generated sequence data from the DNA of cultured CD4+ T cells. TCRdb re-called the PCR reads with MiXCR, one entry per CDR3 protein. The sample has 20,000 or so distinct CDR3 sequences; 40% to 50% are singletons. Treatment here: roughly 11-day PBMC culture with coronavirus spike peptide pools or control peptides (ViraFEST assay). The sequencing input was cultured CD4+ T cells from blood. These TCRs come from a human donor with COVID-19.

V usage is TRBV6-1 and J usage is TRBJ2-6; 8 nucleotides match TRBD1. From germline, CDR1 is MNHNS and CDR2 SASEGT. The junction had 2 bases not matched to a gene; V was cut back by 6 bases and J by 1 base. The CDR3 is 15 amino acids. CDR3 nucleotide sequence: TGTGCCAGCAGGACAGGGGAATCTGGGGCCAACGTCCTGACTTTC. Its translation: CASRTGESGANVLTF.

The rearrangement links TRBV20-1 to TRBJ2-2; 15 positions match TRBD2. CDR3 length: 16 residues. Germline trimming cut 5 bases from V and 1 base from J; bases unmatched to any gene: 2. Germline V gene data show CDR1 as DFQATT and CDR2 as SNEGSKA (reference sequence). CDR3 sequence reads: CSARTSGGVNTGELFF. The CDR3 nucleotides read TGCAGTGCTCGGACTAGCGGGGGGGTGAACACCGGGGAGCTGTTTTTT.

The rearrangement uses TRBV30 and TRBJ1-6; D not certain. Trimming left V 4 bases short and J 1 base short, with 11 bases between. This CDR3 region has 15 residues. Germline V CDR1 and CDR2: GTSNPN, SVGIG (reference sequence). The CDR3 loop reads CAWNPRRSYNSPLHF. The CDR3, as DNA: TGTGCCTGGAACCCGAGAAGGTCCTATAATTCACCCCTCCACTTT.

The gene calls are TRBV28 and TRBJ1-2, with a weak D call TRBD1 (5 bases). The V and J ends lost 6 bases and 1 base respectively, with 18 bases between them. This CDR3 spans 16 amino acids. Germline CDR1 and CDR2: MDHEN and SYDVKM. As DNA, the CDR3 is TGTGCCAGCAGCCCCTCCGGGGGGAGAGGTAACTATGGCTACACCTTC. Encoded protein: CASSPSGGRGNYGYTF.

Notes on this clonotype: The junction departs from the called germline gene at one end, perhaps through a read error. The CDR3 reads CASSLGQGKAQYF. CDR3 sequence (DNA): TGTGCTAGCAGCTTGGGCCAGGGGAAAGCGCAGTACTTC. This sequence joins TRBV7-7 and TRBJ2-1; D possibly corresponds to TRBD1 (6 bases). The DNA end is a closer match to TRBJ2-7, so the J assignment may be wrong. This CDR3 has 13 residues. CDR1 is SSHAT, CDR2 FNYEAQ, per germline (reference sequence).

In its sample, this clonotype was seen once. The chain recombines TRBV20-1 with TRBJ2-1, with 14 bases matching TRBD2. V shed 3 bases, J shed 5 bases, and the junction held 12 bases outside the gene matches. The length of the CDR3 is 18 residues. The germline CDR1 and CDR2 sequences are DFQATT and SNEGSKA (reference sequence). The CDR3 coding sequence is TGCAGTGCTAGCAGACTAGCGGGGGGGCTCAGTATGAACAATGAGCAGTTCTTC. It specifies CSASRLAGGLSMNNEQFF.

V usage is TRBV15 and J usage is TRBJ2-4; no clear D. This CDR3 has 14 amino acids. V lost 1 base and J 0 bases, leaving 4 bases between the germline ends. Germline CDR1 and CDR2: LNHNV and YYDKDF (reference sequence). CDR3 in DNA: TGTGCCACCAGCAGAGGGGTAGCCAAAAACATTCAGTACTTC. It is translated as CATSRGVAKNIQYF.

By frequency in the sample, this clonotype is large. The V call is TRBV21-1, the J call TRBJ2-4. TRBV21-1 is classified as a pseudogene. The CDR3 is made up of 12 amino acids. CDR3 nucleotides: TGTGCCAATACCGTGGCCAAAAACATTCAGTACTTC. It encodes CANTVAKNIQYF.

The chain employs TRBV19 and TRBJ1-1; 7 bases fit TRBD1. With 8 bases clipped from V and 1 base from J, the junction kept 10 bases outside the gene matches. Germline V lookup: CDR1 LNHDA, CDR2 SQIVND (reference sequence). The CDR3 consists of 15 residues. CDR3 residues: CASRTGVTGNTEAFF. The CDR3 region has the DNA TGTGCCAGTCGTACAGGGGTTACCGGGAACACTGAAGCTTTCTTT.

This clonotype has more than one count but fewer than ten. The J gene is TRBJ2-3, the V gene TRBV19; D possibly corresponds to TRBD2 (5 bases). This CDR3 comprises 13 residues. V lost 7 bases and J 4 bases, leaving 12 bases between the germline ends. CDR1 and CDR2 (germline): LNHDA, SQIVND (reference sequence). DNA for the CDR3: TGTGCCAGTACCCAACTAGGGCCAGATACGCAGTATTTT. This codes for CASTQLGPDTQYF.

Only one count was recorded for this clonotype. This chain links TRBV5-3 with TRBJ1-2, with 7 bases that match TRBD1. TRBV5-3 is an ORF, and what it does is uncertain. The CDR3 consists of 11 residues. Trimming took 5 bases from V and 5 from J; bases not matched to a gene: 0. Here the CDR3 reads CARRQGYGYTF. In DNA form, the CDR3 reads TGTGCCAGAAGACAGGGGTATGGCTACACCTTC.

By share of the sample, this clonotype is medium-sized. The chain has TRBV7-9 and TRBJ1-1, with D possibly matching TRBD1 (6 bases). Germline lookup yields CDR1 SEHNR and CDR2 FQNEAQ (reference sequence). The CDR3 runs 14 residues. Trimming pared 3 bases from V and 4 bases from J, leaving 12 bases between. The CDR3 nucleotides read TGTGCCAGCAGCTTTAGGGGGGGAAGCACTGAAGCTTTCTTT. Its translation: CASSFRGGSTEAFF.

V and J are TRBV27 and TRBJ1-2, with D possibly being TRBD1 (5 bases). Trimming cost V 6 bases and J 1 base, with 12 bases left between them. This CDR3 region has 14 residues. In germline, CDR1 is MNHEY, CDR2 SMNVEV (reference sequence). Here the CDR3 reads CASSRSDINYGYTF. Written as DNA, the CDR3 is TGTGCCAGCAGCCGATCGGACATTAACTATGGCTACACCTTC.

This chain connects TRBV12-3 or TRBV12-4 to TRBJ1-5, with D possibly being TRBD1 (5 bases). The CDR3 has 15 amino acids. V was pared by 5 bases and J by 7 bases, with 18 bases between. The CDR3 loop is CASSLSDRGGQPQHF. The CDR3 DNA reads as TGTGCCAGCAGTCTGTCAGACCGCGGGGGGCAGCCCCAGCATTTT.

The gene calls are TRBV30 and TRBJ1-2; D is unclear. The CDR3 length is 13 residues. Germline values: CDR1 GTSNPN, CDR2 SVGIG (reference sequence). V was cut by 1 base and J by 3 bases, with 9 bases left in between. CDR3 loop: CAWSEEGYYGYTF. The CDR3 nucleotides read TGTGCCTGGAGTGAGGAGGGATACTATGGCTACACCTTC.

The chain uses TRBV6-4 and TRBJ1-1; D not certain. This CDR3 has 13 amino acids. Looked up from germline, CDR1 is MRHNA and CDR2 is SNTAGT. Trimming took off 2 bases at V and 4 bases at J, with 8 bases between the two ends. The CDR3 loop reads CASSDGSPTEAFF. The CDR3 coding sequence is TGTGCCAGCAGTGACGGAAGTCCCACTGAAGCTTTCTTT.

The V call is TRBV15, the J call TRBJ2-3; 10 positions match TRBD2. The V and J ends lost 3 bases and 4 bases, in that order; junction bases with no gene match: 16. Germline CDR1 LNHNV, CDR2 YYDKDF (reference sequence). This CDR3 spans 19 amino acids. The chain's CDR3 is CATSRTRHQAGGIADTQYF. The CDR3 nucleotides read TGTGCCACCAGCAGGACCCGACATCAAGCGGGGGGGATCGCAGATACGCAGTATTTT.

CDR3 in DNA: TGTGCCAGCAGTTCCTCGACAGGGAATAATTCACCCCTCCACTTT. Translation gives CASSSSTGNNSPLHF. The gene calls are TRBV27 and TRBJ1-6, with 7 bases that match TRBD1. With 4 bases clipped from V and 5 bases from J, the junction kept 5 bases outside the gene matches. CDR1 is MNHEY and CDR2 is SMNVEV in the germline V gene (reference sequence). This CDR3 has 15 residues.

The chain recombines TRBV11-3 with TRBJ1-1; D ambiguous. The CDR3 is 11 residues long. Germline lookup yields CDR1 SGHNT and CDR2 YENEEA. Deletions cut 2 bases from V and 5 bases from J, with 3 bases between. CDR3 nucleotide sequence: TGTGCCAGCAGCTTAAAGACTGAAGCTTTCTTT. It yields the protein CASSLKTEAFF.

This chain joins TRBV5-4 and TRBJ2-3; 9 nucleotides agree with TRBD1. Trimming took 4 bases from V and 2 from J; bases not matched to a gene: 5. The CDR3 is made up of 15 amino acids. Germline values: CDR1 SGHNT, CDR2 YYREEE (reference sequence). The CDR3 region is CASSQGQGHTDTQYF. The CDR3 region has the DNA TGTGCCAGCAGCCAGGGACAGGGCCACACAGATACGCAGTATTTT.

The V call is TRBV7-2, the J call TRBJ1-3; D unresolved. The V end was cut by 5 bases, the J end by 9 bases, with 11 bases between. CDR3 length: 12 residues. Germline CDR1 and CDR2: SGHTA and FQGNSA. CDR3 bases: TGTGCCAGCAGCCCGTCCCTGGGCACCATATATTTT. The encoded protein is CASSPSLGTIYF.

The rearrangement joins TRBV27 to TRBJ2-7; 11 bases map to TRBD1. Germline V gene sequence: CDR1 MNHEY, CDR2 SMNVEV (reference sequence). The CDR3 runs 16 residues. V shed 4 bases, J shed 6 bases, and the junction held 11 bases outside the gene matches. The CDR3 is CASSSRTGQGVAEQYF. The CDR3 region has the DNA TGTGCCAGCAGTTCCCGAACGGGACAGGGGGTAGCCGAGCAGTACTTC.

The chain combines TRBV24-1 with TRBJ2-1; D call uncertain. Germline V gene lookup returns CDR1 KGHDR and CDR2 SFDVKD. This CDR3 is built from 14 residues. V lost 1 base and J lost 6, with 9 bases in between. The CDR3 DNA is TGTGCCACCAGTGATTTTGTGCAGGCCAATGAGCAGTTCTTC. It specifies CATSDFVQANEQFF.

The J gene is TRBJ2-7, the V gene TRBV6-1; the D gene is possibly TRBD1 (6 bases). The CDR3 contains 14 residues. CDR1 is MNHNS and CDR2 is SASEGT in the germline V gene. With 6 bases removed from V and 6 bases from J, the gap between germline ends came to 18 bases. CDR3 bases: TGTGCCAGCAGACGGGCCGGGACAAAGGCCGAGCAGTACTTC. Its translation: CASRRAGTKAEQYF.

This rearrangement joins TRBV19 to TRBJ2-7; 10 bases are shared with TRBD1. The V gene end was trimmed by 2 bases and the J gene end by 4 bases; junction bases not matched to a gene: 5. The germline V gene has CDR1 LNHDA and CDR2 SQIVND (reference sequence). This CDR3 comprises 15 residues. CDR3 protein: CASSISGQGQYEQYF. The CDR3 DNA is TGTGCCAGTAGTATATCGGGACAGGGGCAGTACGAGCAGTACTTC.

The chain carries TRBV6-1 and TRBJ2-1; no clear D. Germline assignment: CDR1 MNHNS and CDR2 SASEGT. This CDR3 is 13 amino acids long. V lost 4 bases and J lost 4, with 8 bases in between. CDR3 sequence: CASSVEGYNEQFF. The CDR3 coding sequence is TGTGCCAGCAGTGTGGAAGGTTACAATGAGCAGTTCTTC.

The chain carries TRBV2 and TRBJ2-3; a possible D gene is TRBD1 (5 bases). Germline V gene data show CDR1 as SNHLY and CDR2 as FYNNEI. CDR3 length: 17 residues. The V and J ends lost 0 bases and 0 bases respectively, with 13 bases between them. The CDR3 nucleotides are TGTGCCAGCAGTGAAGCGCTCGGCCAGGGTAGCACAGATACGCAGTATTTT. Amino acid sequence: CASSEALGQGSTDTQYF.

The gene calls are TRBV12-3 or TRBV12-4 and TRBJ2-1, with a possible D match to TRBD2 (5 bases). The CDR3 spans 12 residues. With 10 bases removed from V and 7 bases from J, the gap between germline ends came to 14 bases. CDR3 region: CATSPGINEQFF. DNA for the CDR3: TGTGCCACATCCCCCGGGATAAATGAGCAGTTCTTC.

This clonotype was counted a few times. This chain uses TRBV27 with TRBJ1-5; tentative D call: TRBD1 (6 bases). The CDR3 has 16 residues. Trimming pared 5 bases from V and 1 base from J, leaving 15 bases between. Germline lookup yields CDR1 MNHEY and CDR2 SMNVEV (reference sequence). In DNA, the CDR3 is TGTGCCAGCAGTCTCAGGGGTGGGGGGAGCAATCAGCCCCAGCATTTT. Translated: CASSLRGGGSNQPQHF.

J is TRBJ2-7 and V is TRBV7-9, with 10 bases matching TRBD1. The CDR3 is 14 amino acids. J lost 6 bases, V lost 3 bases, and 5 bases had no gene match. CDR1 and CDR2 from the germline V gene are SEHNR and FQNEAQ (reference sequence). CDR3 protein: CASSFGQGVGEQYF. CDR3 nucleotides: TGTGCCAGCAGCTTTGGACAGGGGGTTGGCGAGCAGTACTTC. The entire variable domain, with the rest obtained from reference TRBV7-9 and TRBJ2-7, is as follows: DTGVSQNPRHKITKRGQNVTFRCDPISEHNRLYWYRQTLGQGPEFLTYFQNEAQLEKSRLLSDRFSAERPKGSFSTLEIQRTEQGDSAMYLCASSFGQGVGEQYFGPGTRLTVT.

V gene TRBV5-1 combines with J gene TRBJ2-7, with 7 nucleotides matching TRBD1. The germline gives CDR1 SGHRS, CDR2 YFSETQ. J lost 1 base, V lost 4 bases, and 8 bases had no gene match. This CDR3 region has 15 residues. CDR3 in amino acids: CASSRQGGRSYEQYF. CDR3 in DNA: TGCGCCAGCAGCCGACAAGGGGGCAGATCCTACGAGCAGTACTTC.

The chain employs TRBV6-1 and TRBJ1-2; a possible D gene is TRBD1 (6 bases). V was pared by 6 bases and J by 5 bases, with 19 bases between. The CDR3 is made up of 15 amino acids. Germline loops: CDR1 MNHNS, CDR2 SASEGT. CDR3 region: CASSPRGPPSYGYTF. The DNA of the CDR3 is TGTGCCAGCAGCCCCCGGGGGCCGCCCTCTTATGGCTACACCTTC.